This TCR beta chain was identified in a study of cytomegalovirus exposure and HLA in healthy donors. About the research overall: Earlier results showed 90 million to 120 million unique TCR beta sequences derived from roughly 180 million T cells.

Study findings and constraints: Solely CMV serostatus was available to characterize immune exposure.

With regard to this clone: What it recognizes is unknown.

CDR1 is LNHDA, CDR2 SQIVND, per germline (reference sequence). This CDR3 has 13 amino acids. Trimming took 4 bases from V and 6 from J, leaving 9 bases between them. PCR used 60 Vbeta primers and 13 Jbeta primers. Libraries were prepared by immunoSEQ multiplex PCR; TCRdb keeps only in-frame clonotypes and omits some of them. The repertoire holds 110,000 to 150,000 clones, around 75% seen once, with around 1.7% in the top ten. This clonotype originated in a woman aged 40 to 50 in good health and CMV-seronegative. The rearrangement joins TRBV19 to TRBJ2-2, with TRBD1 as a possible D gene (5 bases). The sample comprised PBMCs. As DNA, the CDR3 is TGTGCCAGTAGTACCCAGGGATCCGGGGAGCTGTTTTTT. Translation: CASSTQGSGELFF.